These T cell receptor beta chains were read from a single sample in a study of shared clonotypes between healthy human individuals. Sequencing used immunoSEQ multiplex PCR; TCRdb keeps in-frame clones, though not all of them. Among some 2,000,000 clones listed, 90% to 95% were seen once. Source material: naive CD4+ T cells sorted from blood. The receptors shown here come from a man younger than 35 in good health. Both conserved end residues are part of each CDR3. The D gene is left open where the match is weak. Rows may omit the clone size; those that give it use once, few, many or a size class.

j_gene	d_gene	len	abundance	v_gene	CDR3aa	CDR3nt
TRBJ1-2	NA	14	once	TRBV7-3	CASSVRDNYYGYTF	TGTGCCAGCAGCGTCCGGGACAACTACTATGGCTACACCTTC
TRBJ2-7	NA	14	NA	TRBV5-1	CASSSIGRTYEQYF	TGCGCCAGCAGCTCGATCGGACGGACCTACGAGCAGTACTTC
TRBJ1-2	NA	13	NA	TRBV5-1	CASSLGQGAGYTF	TGCGCCAGCAGCTTGGGGCAGGGAGCTGGCTACACCTTC
TRBJ1-2	NA	12	NA	TRBV6-5	CASRRQDYGYTF	TGTGCCAGCAGAAGACAGGACTATGGCTACACCTTC
TRBJ2-7	TRBD1	15	NA	TRBV18	CASSLPGTGGYEQYF	TGTGCCAGCTCGCTACCCGGGACAGGGGGATACGAGCAGTACTTC
TRBJ1-2	NA	14	once	TRBV7-8	CASSLAWTDPGYTF	TGTGCCAGCAGCTTAGCCTGGACAGATCCTGGCTACACCTTC
TRBJ1-5	NA	14	NA	TRBV21-1	CASTNDRGGQPQHF	TGTGCCAGCACAAACGACAGGGGCGGTCAGCCCCAGCATTTT
TRBJ2-7	NA	15	NA	TRBV7-7	CASSTPGEVFYEQYF	TGTGCTAGCAGCACGCCAGGGGAGGTTTTCTACGAGCAGTACTTC
TRBJ1-5	NA	13	NA	TRBV6-1	CASSDRANQPQHF	TGTGCCAGCAGTGACCGGGCTAATCAGCCCCAGCATTTT
TRBJ1-2	TRBD1	15	NA	TRBV13	CASSPGQGAGYGYTF	TGTGCCAGCAGCCCCGGACAGGGGGCAGGTTATGGCTACACCTTC
TRBJ2-7	NA	14	once	TRBV11-2	CASSLARFQDEQYF	TGTGCCAGCAGCTTAGCCCGTTTCCAGGACGAGCAGTACTTC
TRBJ2-2	NA	16	NA	TRBV7-2	CASSLDGLTNTGELFF	TGTGCCAGCAGCTTAGATGGGCTAACTAACACCGGGGAGCTGTTTTTT
TRBJ1-1	NA	14	once	TRBV7-2	CASSFVGVNSEAFF	TGTGCCAGCAGCTTTGTGGGGGTTAATTCTGAAGCTTTCTTT
TRBJ2-2	NA	16	NA	TRBV5-1	CASSLATSLAAGELFF	TGCGCCAGCAGCTTGGCCACGTCCCTCGCAGCCGGGGAGCTGTTTTTT
TRBJ1-2	NA	14	NA	TRBV9	CASSVDRVDGGYTF	TGTGCCAGCAGCGTAGACAGGGTTGACGGTGGCTACACCTTC
TRBJ1-4	TRBD1	14	NA	TRBV5-1	CASSLSTGGEKLFF	TGCGCCAGCAGCTTGTCTACAGGGGGTGAAAAACTGTTTTTT